This T cell receptor (beta chain) stems from a study of blood T cells in healthy people across ages (dated by TCRdb to 2013 to 2016). In the study overall: In model experiments, template switching captured roughly one uniquely barcoded TCR beta cDNA molecule for every two T cells. To track age-related changes in TCR beta repertoire diversity, the study relied on deep sequencing normalized with unique cDNA molecular identifiers. The donors were divided into four age groups: young (average approximately 17 years), middle-aged (approximately 39), aged (roughly 66) and long-lived (about 90). For two donors (one aged 18 to 29 and one aged 80 or older), the study analyzed two additional independent replicas of 1 million unique cDNA reads from the same blood draw. The investigation overall reported the following: Estimates of total diversity based on one million sequenced T cells were regarded as lower bounds and as underestimates. Compared with the aged group, the long-lived group had more naive CD4+ T cells, fewer expanded clones and increased TCR diversity, a pattern suggesting age selection. The CMV infection status of donors was not known, potentially confounding age-related changes in expanded clonotypes. Since profiling was done on bulk unsorted PBMCs, naive and antigen-experienced compartments could not be conclusively compared. As age increased, observed TCR beta diversity per million T cells dropped in a roughly linear way, and a significant reduction was already evident by age 40. A strong correlation was found between observed TCR beta diversity and the percentage of naive T cells measured by flow cytometry.

The library was generated by 5' RACE. Sequencing was performed on an Illumina HiSeq 2500. A second PCR of roughly 7 to 12 cycles was performed with a sample-barcoded 5' primer and a J-beta primer mix. Each TCR beta cDNA molecule received a unique molecular identifier from a template-switch 5' adaptor carrying 12 random nucleotides. Each sample yielded at least 3 million CDR3-containing paired-end reads. All of the RNA was converted into first-strand cDNA using the Mint cDNA synthesis kit, with a TRBC-specific oligonucleotide serving as the primer. Following uracil-DNA glycosylase treatment, all cDNA underwent a first 18-cycle PCR with the universal primers M1SS and BC2_uni_R. On the study's bioinformatics: Each sample was normalized by randomly selecting 1 million high-quality reads, each carrying a distinct molecular identifier. Instead of being binned into consensus sequences, reads with shared molecular identifiers were discarded. MiTCR, run with a Q25 quality threshold and the strictest error-elimination algorithm, handled CDR3 identification, clonotype clustering and error correction. A nonparametric unseen species model using Euler transformation provided a lower-bound estimate of total TCR beta diversity. TCRdb cleaned the public reads at Q25 with fastp, built clones with MiXCR and kept in-frame beta chains. Each record represents a unique CDR3 protein, reported with the most common genes and DNA among its rows. It is TCRdb's table, rather than the study itself, that gives the V and J calls and clone size. In all, the sample holds a few hundred thousand distinct CDR3 sequences, and around a quarter of those were seen once. 3% to 4% of the sample lies in the top ten.

From the germline V gene (reference sequence), CDR1 is DFQATT and CDR2 is SNEGSKA. V is pared back by 6 bases and J by 2 bases, with 17 bases lying between the germline termini. There are 14 amino acids in the CDR3, from cysteine to phenylalanine inclusive. Only the CDR3 DNA stays, 42 bases, in frame from base 1. Systemically healthy Caucasian individuals from Russia, over 30 in total and aged roughly 6 to 100 years, were included as donors. Each donor gave about 9.8 milliliters of peripheral blood, drawn into EDTA-treated Vacutainer tubes. Ficoll-Paque density-gradient centrifugation was used to isolate PBMCs, with at least 7 million obtained per sample. Trizol reagent was used to extract total RNA from PBMCs, with at least 5.5 micrograms per sample. For every donor, flow cytometry on a PBMC aliquot measured the percentage of naive CD45RAhigh/CD27high T cells. With respect to this clonotype: The antigen it recognizes is unknown. Qualities for individual bases were not recorded, and no much larger clone is one base off.

These sequences were also reported in another study, on T cells of mothers and their children. Taken from the second paper: Nine systemically healthy Caucasian individuals, comprising three mothers and their six children, were included as donors. cDNA synthesis used all of the extracted RNA, with 1.5 ug of RNA in each 15 ul reaction. In the second PCR, sample barcodes and 2-4 random nucleotides were introduced via the M1S primer. More than 8.5 million TCR beta CDR3 reads were obtained from each mother, and about 3 million reads were obtained from each child. Thymic selection shapes the output of TCR recombination in a similar way in related and unrelated pairs, and inherited differences have a minor effect. Related mother-child pairs always showed normalized repertoire overlap that was slightly higher than in unrelated mother-child pairs, though the difference was never significant. No persistent microchimeric T cell clones were found, with a detection sensitivity of approximately 95 clones per million clonotypes. To look for features that set related mother-child pairs apart from unrelated individuals, the researchers ran deep NGS to compare the TCR beta repertoires of mothers and children. On average, the children were roughly 12 +/- 4 years old, while the mothers were approximately 41 +/- 4 years old. After adapters were ligated using NEBNext reagents, the libraries underwent 100+100 nt paired-end sequencing on an Illumina HiSeq 2000. To avoid cross-contamination, the mother libraries and the child libraries were prepared a month apart and sequenced in separate runs. For each donor, between about 500,000 and 2,200,000 distinct TCR beta clonotypes were identified. Naive TCR beta clonotypes were estimated from low-frequency clonotypes matched to each donor's FACS-determined naive share, without sorting.

The V and J genes are TRBV20-1 and TRBJ2-7, with the D gene too uncertain to name. The sample consisted of blood. The receptor was derived from a boy between 2 and 10 years old in good health. This receptor has the CDR3 CSARWGSLTYEQYF. The nucleotide sequence reads as follows: TGCAGTGCCCGCTGGGGAAGCCTAACCTACGAGCAGTACTTC.